The T cell receptor (beta chain) under discussion was sequenced for a study of T cell responses to AZD1222 COVID-19 vaccine. Study-wide results and limits: Clonal diversity may have been underestimated, and the donors were mostly white British, with more females than males.

Data came from immunoSEQ multiplex PCR; TCRdb stores just in-frame clones and leaves some out. The sample shows 100,000 or so clones, 88% of them seen only once. About this clone: Antigen specificity is unknown.

CDR3 size: 13 residues. The V gene's germline CDR1 is SGHRS and CDR2 YFSETQ. V dropped 9 bases and J dropped 3 bases, with 13 bases sitting between them. This receptor was taken from an adult in good health. The specimen comprised peripheral blood, sampled on day 0 of AZD1222 vaccination. The rearrangement links TRBV5-1 to TRBJ1-5; D ambiguous. The CDR3 protein is CAKTGPYNQPQHF. The CDR3, as DNA: TGCGCCAAGACGGGCCCGTACAATCAGCCCCAGCATTTT.